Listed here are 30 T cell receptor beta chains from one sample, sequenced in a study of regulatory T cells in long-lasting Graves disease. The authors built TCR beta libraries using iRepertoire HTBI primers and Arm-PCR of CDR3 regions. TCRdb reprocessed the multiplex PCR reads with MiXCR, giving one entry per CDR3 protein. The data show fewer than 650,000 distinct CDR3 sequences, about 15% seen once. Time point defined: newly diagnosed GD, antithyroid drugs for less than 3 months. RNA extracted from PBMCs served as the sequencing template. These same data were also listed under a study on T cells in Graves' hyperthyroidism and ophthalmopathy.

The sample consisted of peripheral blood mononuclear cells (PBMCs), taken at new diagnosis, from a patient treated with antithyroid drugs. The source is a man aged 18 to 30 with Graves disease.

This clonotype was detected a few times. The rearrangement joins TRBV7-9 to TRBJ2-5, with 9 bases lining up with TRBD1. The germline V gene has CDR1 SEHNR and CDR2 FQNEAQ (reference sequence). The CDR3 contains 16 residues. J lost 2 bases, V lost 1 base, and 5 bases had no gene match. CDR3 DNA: TGTGCCAGCAGCTTAGTTGGACAGGGGTGGCAAGAGACCCAGTACTTC. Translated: CASSLVGQGWQETQYF.

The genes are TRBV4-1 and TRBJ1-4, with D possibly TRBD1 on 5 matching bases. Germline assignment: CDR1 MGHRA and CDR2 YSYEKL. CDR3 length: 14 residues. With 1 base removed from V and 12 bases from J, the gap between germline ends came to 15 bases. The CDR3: CASSQAPGGRELFF. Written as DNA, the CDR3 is TGCGCCAGCAGCCAAGCCCCTGGGGGACGAGAACTGTTTTTT.

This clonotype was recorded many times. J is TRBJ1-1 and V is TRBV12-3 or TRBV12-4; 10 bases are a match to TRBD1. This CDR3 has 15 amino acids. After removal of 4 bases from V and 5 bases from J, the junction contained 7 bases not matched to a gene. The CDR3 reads CASSSRQGAETEAFF. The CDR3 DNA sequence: TGTGCCAGCAGTTCACGACAGGGGGCGGAGACTGAAGCTTTCTTT.

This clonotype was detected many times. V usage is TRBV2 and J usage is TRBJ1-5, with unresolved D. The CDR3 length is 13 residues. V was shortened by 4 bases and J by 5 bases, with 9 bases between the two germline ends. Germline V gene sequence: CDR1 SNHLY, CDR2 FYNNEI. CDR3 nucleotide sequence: TGTGCCAGCAGTGCCGGGTTACATCAGCCCCAGCATTTT. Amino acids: CASSAGLHQPQHF.

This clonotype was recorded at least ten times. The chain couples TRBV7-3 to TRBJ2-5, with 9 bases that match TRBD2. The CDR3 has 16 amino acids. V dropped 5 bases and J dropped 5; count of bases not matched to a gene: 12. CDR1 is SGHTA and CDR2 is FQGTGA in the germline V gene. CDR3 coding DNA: TGTGCCAGCAGCCCCAGATGGCGGGAGGGCCTCGAGACCCAGTACTTC. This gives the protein CASSPRWREGLETQYF. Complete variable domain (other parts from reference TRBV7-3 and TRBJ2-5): GAGVSQTPSNKVTEKGKYVELRCDPISGHTALYWYRQSLGQGPEFLIYFQGTGAADDSGLPNDRFFAVRPEGSVSTLKIQRTERGDSAVYLCASSPRWREGLETQYFGPGTRLLVL.

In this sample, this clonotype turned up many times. CDR3 in amino acids: CASSRRTGHTEAFF. CDR3 nucleotide sequence: TGTGCCAGCAGTCGCCGGACAGGGCATACTGAAGCTTTCTTT. The gene calls are TRBV6-1 and TRBJ1-1; 8 bases agree with TRBD1. CDR1 MNHNS and CDR2 SASEGT come from the germline V gene. V lost 5 bases, J lost 5 bases, and 7 bases stayed unmatched. The CDR3 contains 14 residues.

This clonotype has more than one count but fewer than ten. The CDR3 nucleotides are TGTGCCAGCAGCTTACGTCCAGGGGGCCAGAACACTGAAGCTTTCTTT. Its translation: CASSLRPGGQNTEAFF. The chain carries TRBV7-6 and TRBJ1-1; 8 bases agree with TRBD1. V dropped 2 bases and J dropped 1; count of bases not matched to a gene: 6. CDR1 is SGHVS and CDR2 is FNYEAQ in the germline V gene. This CDR3 comprises 16 residues.

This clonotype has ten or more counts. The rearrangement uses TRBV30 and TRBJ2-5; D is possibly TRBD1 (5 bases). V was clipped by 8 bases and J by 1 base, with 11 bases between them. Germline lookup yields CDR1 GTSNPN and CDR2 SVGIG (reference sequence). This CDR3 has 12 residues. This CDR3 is CAGQRGQETQYF. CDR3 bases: TGTGCCGGACAAAGGGGCCAAGAGACCCAGTACTTC.

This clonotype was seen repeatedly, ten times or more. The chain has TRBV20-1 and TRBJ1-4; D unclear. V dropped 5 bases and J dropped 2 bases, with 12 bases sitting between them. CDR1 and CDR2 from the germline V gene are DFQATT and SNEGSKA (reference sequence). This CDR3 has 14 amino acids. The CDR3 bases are TGCAGTGCTCGGAGCCCTGCGACTAATGAAAAACTGTTTTTT. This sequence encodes CSARSPATNEKLFF.

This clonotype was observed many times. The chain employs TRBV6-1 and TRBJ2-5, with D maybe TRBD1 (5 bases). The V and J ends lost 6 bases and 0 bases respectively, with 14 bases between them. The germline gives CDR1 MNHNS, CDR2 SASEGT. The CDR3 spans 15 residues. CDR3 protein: CASRIPRTYQETQYF. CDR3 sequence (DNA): TGTGCCAGCAGAATCCCACGGACATACCAAGAGACCCAGTACTTC.

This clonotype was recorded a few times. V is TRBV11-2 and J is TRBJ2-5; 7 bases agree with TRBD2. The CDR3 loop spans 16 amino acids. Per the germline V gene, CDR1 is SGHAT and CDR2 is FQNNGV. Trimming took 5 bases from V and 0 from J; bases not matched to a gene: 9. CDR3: CASSPWAGRYQETQYF. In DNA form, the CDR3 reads TGTGCCAGCAGCCCATGGGCCGGGAGGTACCAAGAGACCCAGTACTTC.

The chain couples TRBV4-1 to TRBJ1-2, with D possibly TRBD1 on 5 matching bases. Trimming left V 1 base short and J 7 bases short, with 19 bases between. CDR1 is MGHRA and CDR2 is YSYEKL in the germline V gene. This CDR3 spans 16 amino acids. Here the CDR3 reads CASSQVAKLRGVGYTF. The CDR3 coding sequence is TGCGCCAGCAGCCAAGTCGCGAAGCTACGAGGGGTTGGCTACACCTTC.

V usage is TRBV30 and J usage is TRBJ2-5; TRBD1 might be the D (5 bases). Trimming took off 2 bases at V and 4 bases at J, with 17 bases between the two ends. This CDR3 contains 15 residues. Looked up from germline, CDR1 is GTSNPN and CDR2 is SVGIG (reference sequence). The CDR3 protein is CAWSSGLGVVETQYF. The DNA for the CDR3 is TGTGCCTGGAGTTCAGGGCTTGGCGTAGTAGAGACCCAGTACTTC.

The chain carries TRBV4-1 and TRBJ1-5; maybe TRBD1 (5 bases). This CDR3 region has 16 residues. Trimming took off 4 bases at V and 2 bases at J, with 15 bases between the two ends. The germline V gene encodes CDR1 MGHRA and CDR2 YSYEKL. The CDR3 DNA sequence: TGCGCCAGCAGCCCAAGATGGACGACAGGCAATCAGCCCCAGCATTTT. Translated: CASSPRWTTGNQPQHF.

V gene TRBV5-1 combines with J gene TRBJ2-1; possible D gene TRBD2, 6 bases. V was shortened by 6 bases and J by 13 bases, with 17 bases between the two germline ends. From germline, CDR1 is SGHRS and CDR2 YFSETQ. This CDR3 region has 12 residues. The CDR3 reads CASTLEGSVQFF. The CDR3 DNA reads TGCGCCAGCACCCTGGAGGGCTCGGTACAGTTCTTC.

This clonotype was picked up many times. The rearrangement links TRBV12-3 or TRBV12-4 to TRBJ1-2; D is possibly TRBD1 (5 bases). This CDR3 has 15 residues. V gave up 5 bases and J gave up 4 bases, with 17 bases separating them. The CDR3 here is CASSPRDVGRYGYTF. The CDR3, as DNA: TGTGCCAGCAGTCCCAGAGATGTGGGGCGCTATGGCTACACCTTC.

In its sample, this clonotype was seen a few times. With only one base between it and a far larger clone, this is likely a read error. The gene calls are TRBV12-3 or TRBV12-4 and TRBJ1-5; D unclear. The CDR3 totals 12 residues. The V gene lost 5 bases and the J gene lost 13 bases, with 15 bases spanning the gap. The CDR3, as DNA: TGTGCCAGCAGTAATAGCGGAGATACGCAGCATTTT. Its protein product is CASSNSGDTQHF.

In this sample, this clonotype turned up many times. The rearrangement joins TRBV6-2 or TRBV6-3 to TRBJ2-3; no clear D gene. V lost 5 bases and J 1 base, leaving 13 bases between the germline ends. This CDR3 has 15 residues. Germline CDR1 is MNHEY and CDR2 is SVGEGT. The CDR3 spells CASSEGPFRTDTQYF. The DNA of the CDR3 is TGTGCCAGCAGTGAAGGGCCTTTTCGCACAGATACGCAGTATTTT.

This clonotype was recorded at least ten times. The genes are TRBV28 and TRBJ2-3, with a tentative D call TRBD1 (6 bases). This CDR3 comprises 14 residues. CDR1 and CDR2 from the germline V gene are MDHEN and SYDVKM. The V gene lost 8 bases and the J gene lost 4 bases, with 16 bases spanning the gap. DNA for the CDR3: TGTGCCAGCGACGGAACAGGGATCCCAGATACGCAGTATTTT. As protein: CASDGTGIPDTQYF.

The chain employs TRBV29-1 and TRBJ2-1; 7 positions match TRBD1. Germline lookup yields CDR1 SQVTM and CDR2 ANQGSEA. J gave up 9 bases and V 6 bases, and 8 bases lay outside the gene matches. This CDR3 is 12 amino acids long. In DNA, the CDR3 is TGCAGCGTAGAACAGGGGTCTGGTGAGCAGTTCTTC. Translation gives CSVEQGSGEQFF.

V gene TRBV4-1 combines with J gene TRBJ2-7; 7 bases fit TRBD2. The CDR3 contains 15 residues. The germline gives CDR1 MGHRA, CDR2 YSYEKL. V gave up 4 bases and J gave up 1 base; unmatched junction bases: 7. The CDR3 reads CASSRIRDYSYEQYF. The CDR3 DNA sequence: TGCGCCAGCAGCCGTATCCGGGACTATTCCTACGAGCAGTACTTC.

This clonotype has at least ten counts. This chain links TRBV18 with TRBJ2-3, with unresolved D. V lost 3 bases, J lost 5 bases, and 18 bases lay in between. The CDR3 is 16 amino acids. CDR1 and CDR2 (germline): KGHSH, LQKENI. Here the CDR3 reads CASSPSPPGPGDTQYF. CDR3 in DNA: TGTGCCAGCTCACCGTCCCCCCCCGGGCCCGGAGATACGCAGTATTTT.

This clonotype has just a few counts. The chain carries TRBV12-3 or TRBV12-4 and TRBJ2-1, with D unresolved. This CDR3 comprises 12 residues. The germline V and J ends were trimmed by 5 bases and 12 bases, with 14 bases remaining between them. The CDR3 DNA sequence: TGTGCCAGCAGTCAAGAGTACACTGGGCAGTTCTTC. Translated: CASSQEYTGQFF.

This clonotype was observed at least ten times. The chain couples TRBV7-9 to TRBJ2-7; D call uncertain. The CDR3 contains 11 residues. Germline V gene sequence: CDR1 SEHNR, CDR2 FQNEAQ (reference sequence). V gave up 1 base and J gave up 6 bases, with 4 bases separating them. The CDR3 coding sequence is TGTGCCAGCAGCTTAGGCCCCGAGCAGTACTTC. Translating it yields CASSLGPEQYF.

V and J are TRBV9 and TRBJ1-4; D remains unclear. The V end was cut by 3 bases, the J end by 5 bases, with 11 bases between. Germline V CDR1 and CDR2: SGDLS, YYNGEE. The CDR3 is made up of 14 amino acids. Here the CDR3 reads CASSGTGINEKLFF. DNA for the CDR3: TGTGCCAGCAGCGGTACGGGGATCAATGAAAAACTGTTTTTT.

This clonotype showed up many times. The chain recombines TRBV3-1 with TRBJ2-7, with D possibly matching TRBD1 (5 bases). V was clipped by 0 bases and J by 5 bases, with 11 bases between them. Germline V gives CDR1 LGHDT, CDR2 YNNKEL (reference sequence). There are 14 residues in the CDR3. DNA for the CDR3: TGTGCCAGCAGCCAAGATCCAGGGTCCCACGAGCAGTACTTC. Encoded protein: CASSQDPGSHEQYF.

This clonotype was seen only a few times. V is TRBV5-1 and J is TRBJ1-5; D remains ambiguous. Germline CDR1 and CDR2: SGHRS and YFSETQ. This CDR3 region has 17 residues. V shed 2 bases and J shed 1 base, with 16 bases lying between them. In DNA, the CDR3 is TGCGCCAGCAGCTTAATACAGCCCTTAGAGAGCAATCAGCCCCAGCATTTT. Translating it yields CASSLIQPLESNQPQHF.

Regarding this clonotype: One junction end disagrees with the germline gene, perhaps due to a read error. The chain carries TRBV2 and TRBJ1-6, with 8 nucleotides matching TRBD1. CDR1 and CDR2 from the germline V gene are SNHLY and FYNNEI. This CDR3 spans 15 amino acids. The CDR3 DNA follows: TGTGCCAGCGGACGACCGGGACAGGATAATTCACTCCTCCACTTT. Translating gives CASGRPGQDNSLLHF.

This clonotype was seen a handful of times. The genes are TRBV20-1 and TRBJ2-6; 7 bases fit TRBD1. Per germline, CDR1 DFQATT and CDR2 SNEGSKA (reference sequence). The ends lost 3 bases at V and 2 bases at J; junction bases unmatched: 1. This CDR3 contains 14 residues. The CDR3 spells CSASTGAGANVLTF. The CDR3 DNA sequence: TGCAGTGCTAGTACAGGGGCTGGGGCCAACGTCCTGACTTTC.

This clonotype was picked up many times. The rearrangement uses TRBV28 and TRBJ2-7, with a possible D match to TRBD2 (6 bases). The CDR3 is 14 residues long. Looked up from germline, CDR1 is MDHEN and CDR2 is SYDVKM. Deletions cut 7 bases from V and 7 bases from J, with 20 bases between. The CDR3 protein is CASKNGSPLEEQYF. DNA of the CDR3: TGTGCCAGCAAGAACGGGAGCCCCTTAGAAGAGCAGTACTTC. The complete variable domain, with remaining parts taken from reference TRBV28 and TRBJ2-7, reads DVKVTQSSRYLVKRTGEKVFLECVQDMDHENMFWYRQDPGLGLRLIYFSYDVKMKEKGDIPEGYSVSREKKERFSLILESASTNQTSMYLCASKNGSPLEEQYFGPGTRLTVT.